This T cell receptor beta chain was observed in a study of cytotoxic CD8 clonotypes in ibrutinib-treated CLL. Broader study findings: Clonality showed a rise at ibrutinib response that reversed toward baseline at progression.

About this clone itself: The antigen is unknown.

The repertoire was sequenced with immunoSEQ multiplex PCR; TCRdb's copy has only in-frame clones and lacks some. The sample records about 150,000 clones, about three quarters being singletons. The length of the CDR3 is 15 residues. V shed 6 bases, J shed 3 bases, and the junction held 7 bases outside the gene matches. CDR1 and CDR2 (germline): LNHDA, SQIVND (reference sequence). The sequencing used PBMCs, collected after 24 months of ibrutinib treatment. The TCR comes from a human donor with chronic lymphocytic leukemia. This chain links TRBV19 with TRBJ2-3, with TRBD1 matching over 9 bases. The CDR3 region is CASSRQGDGTDTQYF. As DNA, the CDR3 is TGTGCCAGTAGCCGACAGGGGGACGGGACAGATACGCAGTATTTT.